A single sample gave rise to the 20 T cell receptor beta chains below, sequenced in a study of post-analysis software for immune sequencing data. Study observations and caveats: There were a few TRBV segments more frequent in patients than controls, and TRBV5-6, TRBV5-1 and TRBV20-1 were among them.

Included in the TCR beta cDNA libraries were unique molecular identifiers. From the PCR reads, TCRdb called clonotypes with MiXCR, one entry per CDR3 protein. Seen here are 750,000 to 950,000 distinct CDR3 sequences, roughly 50% observed once, and the top ten hold 4.6%. Their specific antigens are unknown. Material: blood. These receptors all stem from a girl aged 10 to 17 with multiple sclerosis.

V gene TRBV12-3 or TRBV12-4 combines with J gene TRBJ1-5; tentative D call: TRBD1 (6 bases). The V end lost 1 base, the J end lost 6 bases, and 19 bases lay between the germline ends. CDR3 length: 17 residues. CDR3 sequence (DNA): TGTGCCAGCAGTTTAGAGGGCGGGGGGGCGTATGGTCAGCCCCAGCATTTT. It encodes CASSLEGGGAYGQPQHF.

V and J are TRBV27 and TRBJ1-2, with D hard to call. The CDR3 contains 16 residues. The V gene's germline CDR1 is MNHEY and CDR2 SMNVEV (reference sequence). Trimming took off 4 bases at V and 5 bases at J, with 20 bases between the two ends. The CDR3 loop is CASSWRPSAHPYGYTF. In nucleotides, the CDR3 is TGTGCCAGCAGTTGGAGGCCATCCGCCCACCCTTATGGCTACACCTTC.

A single count supports this clonotype. The chain joins TRBV7-3 to TRBJ1-1; TRBD1 aligns across 7 bases. The junction had 7 bases not matched to a gene; V was cut back by 0 bases and J by 0 bases. The CDR3 is made up of 17 amino acids. Germline V gene sequence: CDR1 SGHTA, CDR2 FQGTGA. CDR3 sequence (DNA): TGTGCCAGCAGCTTAACAGCGACAGGGTCTATGAACACTGAAGCTTTCTTT. It is translated as CASSLTATGSMNTEAFF.

V is TRBV10-2 and J is TRBJ1-1; D possibly corresponds to TRBD1 (5 bases). Trimming stripped 5 bases from V and 4 bases from J, with 20 bases between. Germline V gives CDR1 WSHSY, CDR2 SAAADI. This CDR3 is 16 amino acids long. The CDR3 region is CASSWAQGAKSTEAFF. The CDR3, as DNA: TGCGCCAGCAGTTGGGCACAAGGGGCCAAGAGCACTGAAGCTTTCTTT.

The rearrangement uses TRBV11-2 and TRBJ1-6, with TRBD1 matching 7 bases. The CDR3 is 15 amino acids. Germline V gives CDR1 SGHAT, CDR2 FQNNGV. V was pared by 1 base and J by 4 bases, with 1 base of the junction left unmatched. Written as DNA, the CDR3 is TGTGCCAGCAGCTTAGCAGGGGGATATAATTCACCCCTCCACTTT. It is translated as CASSLAGGYNSPLHF.

This chain joins TRBV5-1 and TRBJ1-2; 7 bases map to TRBD1. This CDR3 region has 14 residues. Trimming cost V 7 bases and J 2 bases; bases outside gene matches: 8. Germline CDR1 and CDR2: SGHRS and YFSETQ. The CDR3 bases are TGCGCCAGCTACAGGGGTGAGACAAACTATGGCTACACCTTC. Protein product: CASYRGETNYGYTF.

The gene calls are TRBV14 and TRBJ2-1; possible D gene TRBD1, 5 bases. The DNA end lines up better with TRBJ2-7; the J call may be wrong. Germline V gene lookup returns CDR1 SGHDN and CDR2 FVKESK. CDR3 length equals 15 residues. The DNA for the CDR3 is TGTGCCAGCAGCCAAGGACAGATACCCTACAATGAGCAGTACTTC. Translated, it gives CASSQGQIPYNEQYF.

The chain combines TRBV29-1 with TRBJ2-6; D remains unclear. The CDR3 has 15 residues. The V end was cut by 6 bases, the J end by 4 bases, with 16 bases between. Germline loops: CDR1 SQVTM, CDR2 ANQGSEA. The CDR3 spells CSVGRTALGANVLTF. CDR3 DNA: TGCAGCGTCGGTAGAACAGCTCTAGGGGCCAACGTCCTGACTTTC. Looking up the rest from reference TRBV29-1 and TRBJ2-6 gives the full variable domain: SAVISQKPSRDICQRGTSLTIQCQVDSQVTMMFWYRQQPGQSLTLIATANQGSEATYESGFVIDKFPISRPNLTFSTLTVSNMSPEDSSIYLCSVGRTALGANVLTFGAGSRLTVL.

This sequence joins TRBV14 and TRBJ1-4, with D uncertain. CDR1 and CDR2 from the germline V gene are SGHDN and FVKESK. CDR3 length: 15 residues. Trimming shortened V by 4 bases and J by 4 bases, and 13 bases separated the two germline ends. The CDR3 DNA follows: TGTGCCAGCAGCCCCTCGCCTGGTAATAATGAAAAACTGTTTTTT. Translating gives CASSPSPGNNEKLFF.

V is TRBV15 and J is TRBJ2-5; D might be TRBD2 (6 bases). V was pared by 0 bases and J by 3 bases, with 11 bases between. CDR1 and CDR2 from the germline V gene are LNHNV and YYDKDF (reference sequence). The CDR3 consists of 15 residues. The CDR3 here is CATSRDRGFEETQYF. The CDR3 DNA sequence: TGTGCCACCAGCAGAGACCGGGGGTTCGAAGAGACCCAGTACTTC.

The chain employs TRBV7-9 and TRBJ2-1, with D uncertain. Trimming removed 2 bases at V and 5 bases at J, with 10 bases between. The CDR3 loop spans 14 amino acids. Germline V gene data show CDR1 as SEHNR and CDR2 as FQNEAQ (reference sequence). The CDR3 region is CASSLRSSNNEQFF. CDR3 in DNA: TGTGCCAGCAGCTTACGGTCGTCCAACAATGAGCAGTTCTTC.

The chain employs TRBV25-1 and TRBJ2-7; TRBD2 matches 8 bases. Germline-derived CDR1 and CDR2 are MGHDK and SYGVNS. This CDR3 spans 12 amino acids. V was pared by 2 bases and J by 9 bases, with 3 bases of the junction left unmatched. For the CDR3, the DNA is TGTGCCAGCAGTGAACGGGGGGGATTGCAGTACTTC. Translating it yields CASSERGGLQYF.

This clonotype was counted only a few times. This sequence joins TRBV5-1 and TRBJ2-7; no clear D gene. CDR1 is SGHRS and CDR2 is YFSETQ in the germline V gene. Trimming pared 4 bases from V and 0 bases from J, leaving 11 bases between. This CDR3 is built from 14 residues. In nucleotides, the CDR3 is TGCGCCAGCAGCAATGCGGTGAGCTCCTACGAGCAGTACTTC. Translation: CASSNAVSSYEQYF.

This clonotype was observed a handful of times. This chain links TRBV4-2 with TRBJ2-7; 8 bases agree with TRBD1. In germline, CDR1 is LGHNA, CDR2 YNFKEQ. The CDR3 contains 16 residues. V shed 1 base, J shed 0 bases, and the junction held 5 bases outside the gene matches. In DNA form, the CDR3 reads TGTGCCAGCAGCCAAGCTGCAGGACAGGGCTCCTACGAGCAGTACTTC. It yields the protein CASSQAAGQGSYEQYF.

The J gene is TRBJ1-1, the V gene TRBV29-1; D is possibly TRBD1 (5 bases). The CDR3 is 14 residues long. Germline V CDR1 and CDR2: SQVTM, ANQGSEA. V was shortened by 6 bases and J by 1 base, with 15 bases between the two germline ends. CDR3 in amino acids: CSVRGRISNTEAFF. CDR3 DNA sequence: TGCAGCGTGAGGGGCAGGATCTCGAACACTGAAGCTTTCTTT.

The rearrangement links TRBV20-1 to TRBJ1-2; 10 bases are shared with TRBD1. Germline lookup yields CDR1 DFQATT and CDR2 SNEGSKA (reference sequence). The CDR3 covers 17 residues. The junction had 15 bases not matched to a gene; V was cut back by 0 bases and J by 8 bases. Here the CDR3 DNA reads TGCAGTGCTAGAGATAGGGGACAGGGGCCATGGGCGTCCGGCTACACCTTC. Amino acids: CSARDRGQGPWASGYTF.

The J gene is TRBJ1-6, the V gene TRBV14; TRBD1 is a possible D gene (6 bases). Trimming removed 1 base at V and 1 base at J, with 11 bases between. CDR1 is SGHDN and CDR2 is FVKESK in the germline V gene. The CDR3 totals 17 residues. The CDR3: CASSQVSGASYNSPLHF. The CDR3 nucleotides are TGTGCCAGCAGCCAAGTCTCAGGGGCATCCTATAATTCACCCCTCCACTTT.

The chain employs TRBV15 and TRBJ1-2; a weak D match, TRBD1 (5 bases). Germline lookup yields CDR1 LNHNV and CDR2 YYDKDF (reference sequence). V was trimmed by 3 bases and J by 1 base, leaving 12 bases between them. CDR3 length equals 15 residues. The CDR3 DNA sequence: TGTGCCACCAGCAGTGGTGGAGGGGTTAACTATGGCTACACCTTC. Translating it yields CATSSGGGVNYGYTF.

The J gene is TRBJ2-5, the V gene TRBV7-9; D gene unclear. This CDR3 has 14 amino acids. V lost 2 bases and J lost 0, with 7 bases in between. Germline assignment: CDR1 SEHNR and CDR2 FQNEAQ (reference sequence). The CDR3 protein is CASSLQQYQETQYF. CDR3 in DNA: TGTGCCAGCAGCTTACAACAATACCAAGAGACCCAGTACTTC.

The sample holds a few counts of this clonotype. V is TRBV12-3 or TRBV12-4 and J is TRBJ2-7; TRBD2 might be the D (6 bases). The CDR3 has 14 amino acids. Trimming took off 3 bases at V and 3 bases at J, with 12 bases between the two ends. CDR3 in amino acids: CASSFGGRYYEQYF. CDR3 in DNA: TGTGCCAGCAGTTTTGGAGGGCGATACTACGAGCAGTACTTC.